This T cell receptor (beta chain) was captured by sequencing in a study of Graves' ophthalmopathy and Graves' hyperthyroidism (dated by TCRdb to the late 2010s). The study in broad terms: Peripheral blood was collected at initial diagnosis, before any treatment. For independent validation, a separate cohort was made up of 18 hyperthyroidism patients plus 17 patients who later progressed from hyperthyroidism to ophthalmopathy. In roughly six hyperthyroidism patients, T-cell repertoires of thyroid tissue and blood were compared. To explore V-J signatures distinguishing ophthalmopathy from hyperthyroidism, a discovery set of about a hundred patients (about 43 ophthalmopathy, 57 stable hyperthyroidism) was enrolled. TCR beta repertoire signatures were used to distinguish Graves' ophthalmopathy from Graves' hyperthyroidism and to predict progression to ophthalmopathy. After sampling, hyperthyroidism patients received methimazole starting at 30 mg daily, and ophthalmopathy patients received high-dose intravenous methylprednisolone. In total, some 140 blood samples were TCR-sequenced: 43 ophthalmopathy, over 70 hyperthyroidism and some 17 hyperthyroidism-to-ophthalmopathy patients. What the study reported, not specific to this receptor: In validation, the model predicted ophthalmopathy progression with over 60% sensitivity and approximately 75% specificity; approximately 12 predicted patients were CT-confirmed with GO in a median of about 6.1 months. Most expanded thyroid clonotypes with a frequency above 0.001 also appeared in blood, which suggests that blood repertoires may reflect the immune response in the thyroid. Sample size was not statistically predetermined, and group allocation was not concealed from the investigators. In cross-validation, the 13-signature model distinguished ophthalmopathy from stable hyperthyroidism with nearly 90% sensitivity and 81.08% specificity, while in the test set the corresponding values were around 79% and 71%.

CDR1 and CDR2 are read off the germline V gene (reference sequence) as MNHEY and SMNVEV. Including the terminal cysteine and phenylalanine, the CDR3 comprises 14 residues. The retained sequence is limited to the CDR3, 42 bases, with the frame set at the first base. Hyperthyroidism was defined as stable when no progression to ophthalmopathy occurred within 18 months of follow-up. The hyperthyroidism patients were 18 to 65 years old and newly diagnosed, with a disease duration of less than 2 months. Patients with other autoimmune diseases, uncontrolled infections, pregnancy or lactation were excluded. Clinical symptoms, serum thyroxine, TRAb, thyroid ultrasound and orbital computed tomography formed the basis of the diagnosis. PBMCs were isolated from about 9.2 ml of fresh peripheral blood by Ficoll-Paque density gradient centrifugation. Total RNA was extracted using Trizol reagent, and RNA quality was checked on an Agilent 2100 Bioanalyzer.

This clonotype occurred many times. It has no known antigen specificity. Germline and junction disagree at one end, which may indicate a read error. TCR beta CDR3 regions were amplified from RNA transcripts for repertoire sequencing. The first round of RT-PCR was done with HTBI primers and the Qiagen OneStep RT-PCR kit, and was followed by a second round of multiplex PCR, then size selection and purification. Libraries were sequenced on an Illumina HiSeq2000 using paired-end 100 bp reads. Turning to the authors' computational methods: SOAPnuke was used for read processing, and reads with adapters, uncalled bases, a mean Phred below 15, or no exact constant-primer or identifier match were discarded. COPE v1.2.5 was used to merge the high-quality paired reads. Each unique nucleotide sequence was defined as a clonotype, and clonotypes were aligned to IMGT TRB V, D and J references with MiTCR v1.1. Analysis was restricted to V-J combinations with a frequency above 0.0001, which covered roughly 99% of repertoires. For each V-J combination, a TCR clonal expansion and chaos score was defined as F50 clonal expansion divided by the chaos observed in the TCRdist matrix. Features were reduced by Welch's t-statistics and random forest to about a dozen V-J combinations, which fed a naive Bayes classifier. The similarity between thyroid and blood repertoires was quantified using the Morisita-Horn index. TCRdb itself trimmed the public reads at Q25 with fastp, ran MiXCR and retained productive beta chains. Rows merge per CDR3 protein into single entries with the most common DNA and genes. What appears here as the V and J calls and clone size reflects TCRdb's work, not the paper's. The sample table records some 370,000 distinct CDR3 sequences; 17% of these occur just once. Roughly 2.3% of the sample rests with the top ten.

The sequence is built from TRBV27 and TRBJ2-4; a tentative D call is TRBD2 (6 bases match). Sequencing was done on a sample of peripheral blood. The source is an adult woman with stable Graves' hyperthyroidism. This receptor carries the CDR3 CASSTRLDVNIQHF. The DNA sequence is given as TGTGCCAGCAGCACAAGACTAGACGTCAACATTCAGCACTTC.